The rows below give T cell receptor beta chains drawn from one sample of a study of T cell repertoires in cytomegalovirus infection. TCRdb re-called the reads through MiXCR, storing one row per CDR3 protein. The sample gives under 150,000 distinct CDR3 sequences, more than 7% of which show up once; 10% is in the top ten. The sequenced sample was PBMCs. These receptors all come from a human donor in good health (CMV status not recorded). Some clones in this sample may be carry-over from other donors' samples. Both conserved end residues are part of each CDR3. The D gene is left open where the match is weak. Clone size, where shown, is once, few, many, or a class for clones that have expanded.

>TRBV7-2|many|.|TRBJ2-1|17
CASSLEASLGSYNEQFF
TGTGCCAGCAGCTTAGAGGCTAGCCTGGGGTCCTACAATGAGCAGTTCTTC
>TRBV28|few|TRBD1|TRBJ1-6|15
CASSYPGQGRSPLHF
TGTGCCAGCAGTTACCCAGGACAGGGTCGCTCACCCCTCCACTTT
>TRBV7-9|few|.|TRBJ1-5|15
CASSLGLTENQPQHF
TGTGCCAGCAGCTTAGGACTGACAGAAAATCAGCCCCAGCATTTT
>TRBV28|few|.|TRBJ1-6|14
CASSSTGFRSPLHF
TGTGCCAGCAGTTCCACAGGGTTTCGATCACCCCTCCACTTT
>TRBV15|few|.|TRBJ2-7|13
CATARTPSYEQYF
TGTGCCACCGCAAGGACACCCTCCTACGAGCAGTACTTC
>TRBV3-1|.|.|TRBJ1-1|13
CASRRGPNTEAFF
TGTGCCAGCCGCAGGGGTCCGAACACTGAAGCTTTCTTT
>TRBV2|many|TRBD1|TRBJ2-7|14
CATHQGAQDYEQYF
TGTGCCACCCACCAGGGGGCCCAGGATTACGAGCAGTACTTC
>TRBV20-1|many|.|TRBJ1-1|11
CSDKPGTEAFF
TGCAGTGACAAGCCAGGCACTGAAGCTTTCTTT
>TRBV19|many|.|TRBJ1-2|13
CASSITSDYGYTF
TGTGCCAGTAGTATAACAAGCGACTATGGCTACACCTTC
>TRBV7-2|many|.|TRBJ1-1|16
CASSPRRGQRNTEAFF
TGTGCCAGCAGCCCGAGAAGGGGCCAGAGGAACACTGAAGCTTTCTTT
>TRBV28|many|.|TRBJ1-1|14
CASSLTPGGTEAFF
TGTGCCAGCAGTCTGACCCCGGGGGGCACTGAAGCTTTCTTT
>TRBV7-7|many|TRBD1|TRBJ2-5|16
CASSPSRTGGQETQYF
TGTGCCAGCAGCCCATCCCGGACAGGGGGCCAAGAGACCCAGTACTTC
>TRBV7-8|many|.|TRBJ1-1|12
CASSFPNTEAFF
TGTGCCAGCAGCTTCCCGAACACTGAAGCTTTCTTT
>TRBV30|many|.|TRBJ1-1|13
CAWRAGEWTEAFF
TGTGCCTGGAGAGCAGGGGAGTGGACTGAAGCTTTCTTT
>TRBV6-1|many|.|TRBJ1-1|15
CASSEGGGGRTEAFF
TGTGCCAGCAGTGAAGGGGGGGGGGGCAGGACTGAAGCTTTCTTT
>TRBV7-3|many|TRBD1|TRBJ1-2|17
CASSLKTGRRTWYGYTF
TGTGCCAGCAGCTTAAAGACAGGGAGGAGGACGTGGTATGGCTACACCTTC
>TRBV4-2|few|TRBD2|TRBJ2-2|21
CASSQDLDRRLAGGNTGELFF
TGTGCCAGCAGCCAAGATCTCGACAGAAGACTAGCGGGGGGTAACACCGGGGAGCTGTTTTTT
>TRBV18|few|TRBD1|TRBJ2-1|14
CASLPGQGTNEQFF
TGTGCCAGCTTGCCGGGACAGGGAACTAATGAGCAGTTCTTC
>TRBV30|.|.|TRBJ2-3|12
CAWIASTDTQYF
TGTGCCTGGATAGCGAGCACAGATACGCAGTATTTT
>TRBV20-1|.|.|TRBJ2-1|13
CSAPLFGGNEQFF
TGCAGTGCTCCCCTTTTCGGAGGCAATGAGCAGTTCTTC
>TRBV27|many|TRBD1|TRBJ1-1|13
CASSLSGTVEAFF
TGTGCCAGCAGTTTATCTGGGACAGTAGAAGCTTTCTTT
>TRBV29-1|many|TRBD1|TRBJ1-2|14
CSVEGGGLDYGYTF
TGCAGCGTTGAAGGAGGGGGCCTCGACTATGGCTACACCTTC
>TRBV4-2|.|.|TRBJ2-6|15
CASSQVGDNLNVLTF
TGTGCCAGCAGCCAAGTTGGGGACAACCTCAACGTCCTGACTTTC
>TRBV7-9|few|TRBD2|TRBJ2-1|16
CASSSTSGGWRHEQFF
TGTGCCAGCAGCTCGACTAGCGGGGGATGGCGACATGAGCAGTTCTTC
>TRBV28|.|TRBD2|TRBJ2-5|16
CASSSGRTSAGETQYF
TGTGCCAGCAGCTCGGGGAGGACTAGTGCAGGGGAGACCCAGTACTTC
>TRBV20-1|.|.|TRBJ1-6|18
CSARDYNLNSSYNSPLHF
TGCAGTGCTAGAGACTATAACTTAAATAGCTCCTATAATTCACCCCTCCACTTT
>TRBV30|many|.|TRBJ1-1|14
CAWKSQGQSAEAFF
TGTGCCTGGAAATCCCAGGGGCAATCGGCTGAAGCTTTCTTT
>TRBV5-1|many|TRBD1|TRBJ1-2|16
CASSLISDRAMGGYTF
TGCGCCAGCAGCTTGATTTCGGACAGGGCCATGGGGGGCTACACCTTC
>TRBV29-1|.|TRBD1|TRBJ1-2|12
CSVDGTGDGYTF
TGCAGCGTGGACGGGACAGGGGATGGCTACACCTTC
>TRBV12-3/TRBV12-4|few|.|TRBJ1-5|15
CASSRRREGNQPQHF
TGTGCCAGCAGTCGGAGGCGTGAAGGCAATCAGCCCCAGCATTTT
>TRBV6-1|few|TRBD1|TRBJ1-5|15
CASSIQGMGNQPQHF
TGTGCCAGCAGCATACAGGGGATGGGCAATCAGCCCCAGCATTTT
>TRBV7-2|many|.|TRBJ1-6|16
CASSLMAGTVNSPLHF
TGTGCCAGCAGCTTAATGGCAGGGACCGTCAATTCACCCCTCCACTTT
>TRBV6-2/TRBV6-3|many|.|TRBJ1-2|10
CASSDYGYTF
TGTGCCAGCAGTGATTACGGCTACACCTTC
>TRBV5-6|many|TRBD1|TRBJ1-4|15
CASSSPTGESEKLFF
TGTGCCAGCAGTTCACCGACAGGGGAGAGTGAAAAACTGTTTTTT
>TRBV29-1|few|.|TRBJ2-1|12
CSETVSGNEQFF
TGCAGCGAGACAGTATCTGGCAATGAGCAGTTCTTC
>TRBV10-3|many|.|TRBJ2-4|14
CAIGMSLAKNIQYF
TGTGCCATCGGGATGTCGCTAGCCAAAAACATTCAGTACTTC
>TRBV7-2|many|.|TRBJ2-2|14
CASSLSHSTGELFF
TGTGCCAGCAGCTTATCTCACTCCACCGGGGAGCTGTTTTTT
>TRBV20-1|many|.|TRBJ1-5|13
CSAPQGSNQPQHF
TGCAGTGCTCCACAGGGTAGCAATCAGCCCCAGCATTTT
>TRBV29-1|.|TRBD2|TRBJ2-3|16
CSVRAIAGGLTDTQYF
TGCAGCGTGCGGGCCATAGCGGGGGGCCTCACAGATACGCAGTATTTT
>TRBV4-2|few|TRBD1|TRBJ1-3|15
CASSLSGTGGNTIYF
TGTGCCAGCAGCCTATCCGGGACAGGTGGAAACACCATATATTTT
>TRBV12-3/TRBV12-4|many|.|TRBJ1-5|14
CASSPGLEGQPQHF
TGTGCCAGCAGCCCGGGACTGGAGGGTCAGCCCCAGCATTTT
>TRBV7-2|.|.|TRBJ2-1|14
CASSSGTAENEQFF
TGTGCCAGCAGCTCGGGGACCGCGGAAAATGAGCAGTTCTTC
>TRBV12-3/TRBV12-4|many|TRBD2|TRBJ2-1|18
CASTSLAGGSSSYNEQFF
TGTGCCAGCACCTCACTAGCGGGGGGATCGAGCTCCTACAATGAGCAGTTCTTC
>TRBV2|many|TRBD1|TRBJ1-5|13
CASTLTGDQPQHF
TGTGCCAGCACCCTTACAGGGGATCAGCCCCAGCATTTT
>TRBV7-2|many|.|TRBJ2-7|14
CASSSRLLTYEQYF
TGTGCCAGCAGCTCACGACTACTCACCTACGAGCAGTACTTC
>TRBV13|few|TRBD2|TRBJ2-4|14
CASSFRTSGDIQYF
TGTGCCAGCAGCTTCAGGACTAGCGGTGACATTCAGTACTTC
>TRBV19|few|TRBD1|TRBJ1-1|13
CASSTSRTGGAFF
TGTGCCAGTAGTACCTCCCGGACAGGGGGAGCTTTCTTT
>TRBV6-5|many|.|TRBJ1-2|14
CASSYLQGSYGYTF
TGTGCCAGCAGTTACCTACAAGGGAGCTATGGCTACACCTTC